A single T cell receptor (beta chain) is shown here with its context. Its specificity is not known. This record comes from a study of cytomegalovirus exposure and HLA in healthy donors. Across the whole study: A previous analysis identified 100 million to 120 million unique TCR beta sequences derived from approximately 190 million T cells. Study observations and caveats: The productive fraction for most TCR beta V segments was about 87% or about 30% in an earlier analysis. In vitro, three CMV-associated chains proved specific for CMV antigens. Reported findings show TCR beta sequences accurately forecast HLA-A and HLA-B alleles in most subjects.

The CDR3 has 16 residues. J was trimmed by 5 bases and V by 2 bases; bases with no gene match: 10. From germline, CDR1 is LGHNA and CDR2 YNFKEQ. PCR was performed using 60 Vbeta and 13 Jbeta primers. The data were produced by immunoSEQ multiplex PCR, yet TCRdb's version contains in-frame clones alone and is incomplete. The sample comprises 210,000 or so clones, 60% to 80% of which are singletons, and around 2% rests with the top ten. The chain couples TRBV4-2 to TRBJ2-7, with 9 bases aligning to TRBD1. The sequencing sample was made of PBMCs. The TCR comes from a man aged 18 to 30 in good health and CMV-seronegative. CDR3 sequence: CASSQSLGTGRNEQYF. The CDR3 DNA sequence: TGTGCCAGCAGCCAATCTTTGGGGACAGGGAGGAACGAGCAGTACTTC.